This paragraph reports one T cell receptor (beta chain). The antigen remains undetermined. The entry originates in a study of spatial heterogeneity in lung cancer. General study results and limits: Resection saw ubiquitous expanded tumor TCRs appear in blood more than follow-up did.

MiXCR, run by TCRdb on the 5' RACE reads, gives a single entry per CDR3 protein. Of 35,000 to 45,000 distinct CDR3 sequences in the sample, roughly 5.2% are singletons; the top ten hold 25% to 30%. Time point described: sample taken at primary tumor resection. The donor population consisted of more than 55 patients with untreated, early-stage non-small cell lung cancer. Unsorted whole RNA from tumor, nontumor lung or frozen PBMC underwent sequencing. The CDR3 sequence is 17 residues long. Trimming took 3 bases from V and 0 from J; bases not matched to a gene: 7. CDR1 is SGDLS and CDR2 is YYNGEE in the germline V gene.

Sequenced here: PBMCs, sampled at surgery. The chain carries TRBV9 and TRBJ1-2; 11 positions agree with TRBD1. The clonotype originates from a female donor with early-stage non-small cell lung cancer. CDR3 residues: CASSAEDRGPTNYGYTF. For the CDR3, the DNA is TGTGCCAGCAGCGCAGAGGACAGGGGGCCGACTAACTATGGCTACACCTTC.